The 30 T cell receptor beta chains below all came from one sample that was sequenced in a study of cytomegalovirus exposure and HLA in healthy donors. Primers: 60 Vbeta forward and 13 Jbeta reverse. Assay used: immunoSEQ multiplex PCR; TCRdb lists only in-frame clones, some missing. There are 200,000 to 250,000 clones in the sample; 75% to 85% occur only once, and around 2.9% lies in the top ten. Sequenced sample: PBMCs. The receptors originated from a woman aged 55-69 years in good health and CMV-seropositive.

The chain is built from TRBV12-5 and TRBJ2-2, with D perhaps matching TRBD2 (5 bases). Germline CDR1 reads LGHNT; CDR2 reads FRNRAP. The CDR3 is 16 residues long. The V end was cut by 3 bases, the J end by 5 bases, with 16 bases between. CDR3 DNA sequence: TGTGCTAGTGGTTTAAGGCGGGCCGGTGGGACCGGGGAGCTGTTTTTT. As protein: CASGLRRAGGTGELFF.

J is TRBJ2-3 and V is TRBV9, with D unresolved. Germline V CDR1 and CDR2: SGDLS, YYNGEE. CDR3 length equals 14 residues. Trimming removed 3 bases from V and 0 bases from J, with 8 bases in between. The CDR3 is CASSGGSSTDTQYF. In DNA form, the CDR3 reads TGTGCCAGCAGCGGAGGATCTAGCACAGATACGCAGTATTTT.

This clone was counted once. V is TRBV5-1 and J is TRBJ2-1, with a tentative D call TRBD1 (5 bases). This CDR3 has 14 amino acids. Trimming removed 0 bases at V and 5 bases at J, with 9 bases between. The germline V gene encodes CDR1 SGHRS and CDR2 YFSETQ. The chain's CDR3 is CASSLARVDNEQFF. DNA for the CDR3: TGCGCCAGCAGCTTGGCCAGGGTTGACAATGAGCAGTTCTTC.

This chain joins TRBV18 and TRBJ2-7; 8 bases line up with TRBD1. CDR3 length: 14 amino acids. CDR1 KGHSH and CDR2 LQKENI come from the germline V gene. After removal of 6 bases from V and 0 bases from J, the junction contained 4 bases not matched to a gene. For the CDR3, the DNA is TGTGCCAGCTCTCCGGGACAGGCCTCCTACGAGCAGTACTTC. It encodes CASSPGQASYEQYF.

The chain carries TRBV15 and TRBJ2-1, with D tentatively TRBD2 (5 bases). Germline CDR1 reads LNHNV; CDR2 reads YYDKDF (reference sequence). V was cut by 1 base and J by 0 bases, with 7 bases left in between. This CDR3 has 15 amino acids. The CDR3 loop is CATSRAGDSYNEQFF. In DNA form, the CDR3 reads TGTGCCACCAGCAGAGCCGGGGACTCCTACAATGAGCAGTTCTTC.

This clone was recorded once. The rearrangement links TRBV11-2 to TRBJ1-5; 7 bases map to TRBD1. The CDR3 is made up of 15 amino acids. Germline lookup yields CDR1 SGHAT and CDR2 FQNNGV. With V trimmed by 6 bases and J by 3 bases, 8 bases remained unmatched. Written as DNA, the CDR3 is TGTGCCAGCAGTCCCACAGGGGAAATCAATCAGCCCCAGCATTTT. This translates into CASSPTGEINQPQHF.

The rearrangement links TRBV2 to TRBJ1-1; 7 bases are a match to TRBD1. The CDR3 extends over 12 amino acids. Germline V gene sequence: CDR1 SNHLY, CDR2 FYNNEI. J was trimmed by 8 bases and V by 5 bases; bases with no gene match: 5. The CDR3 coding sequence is TGTGCCAGCAGTCGGGACAGAGCCGAAGCTTTCTTT. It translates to CASSRDRAEAFF.

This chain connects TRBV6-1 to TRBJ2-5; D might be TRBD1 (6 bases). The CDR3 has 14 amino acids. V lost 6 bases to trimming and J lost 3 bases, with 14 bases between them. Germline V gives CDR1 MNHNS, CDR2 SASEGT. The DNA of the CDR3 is TGTGCCAGCAGGATAACAGGGTTCGAAGAGACCCAGTACTTC. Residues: CASRITGFEETQYF.

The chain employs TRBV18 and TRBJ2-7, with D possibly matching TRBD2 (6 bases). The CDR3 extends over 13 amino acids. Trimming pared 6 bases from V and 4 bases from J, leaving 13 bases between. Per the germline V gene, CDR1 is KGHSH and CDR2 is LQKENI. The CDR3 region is CASSLAGGYEQYF. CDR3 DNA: TGTGCCAGCTCTCTTGCCGGGGGTTACGAGCAGTACTTC. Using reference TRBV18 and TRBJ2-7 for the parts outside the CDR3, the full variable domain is NAGVMQNPRHLVRRRGQEARLRCSPMKGHSHVYWYRQLPEEGLKFMVYLQKENIIDESGMPKERFSAEFPKEGPSILRIQQVVRGDSAAYFCASSLAGGYEQYFGPGTRLTVT.

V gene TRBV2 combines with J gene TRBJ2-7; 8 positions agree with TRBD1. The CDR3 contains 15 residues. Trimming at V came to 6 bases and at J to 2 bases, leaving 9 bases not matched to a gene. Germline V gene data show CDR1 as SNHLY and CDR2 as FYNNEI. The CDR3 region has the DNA TGTGCCAGCAGACCCGACAGGGGAGAAACCTACGAGCAGTACTTC. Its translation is CASRPDRGETYEQYF.

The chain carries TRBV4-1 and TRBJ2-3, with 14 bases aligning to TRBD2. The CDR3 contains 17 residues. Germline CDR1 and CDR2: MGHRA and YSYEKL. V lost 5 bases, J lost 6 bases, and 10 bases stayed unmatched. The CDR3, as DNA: TGCGCCAGCAGCAGGGAAGGACTAGCGGGGGGCCGGGATACGCAGTATTTT. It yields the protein CASSREGLAGGRDTQYF.

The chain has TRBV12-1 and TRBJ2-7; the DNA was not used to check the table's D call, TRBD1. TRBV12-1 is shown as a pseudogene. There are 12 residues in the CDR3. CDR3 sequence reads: CAGGTGRYEQYF. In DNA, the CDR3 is TGTGCCGGGGGGACAGGGAGGTACGAGCAGTACTTC.

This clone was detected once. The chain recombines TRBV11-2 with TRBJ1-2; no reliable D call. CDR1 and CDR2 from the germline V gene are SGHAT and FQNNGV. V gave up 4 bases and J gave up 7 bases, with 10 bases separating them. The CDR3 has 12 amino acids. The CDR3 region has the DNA TGTGCCAGCAGCTCGGAGGGAGGTGGCTACACCTTC. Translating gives CASSSEGGGYTF.

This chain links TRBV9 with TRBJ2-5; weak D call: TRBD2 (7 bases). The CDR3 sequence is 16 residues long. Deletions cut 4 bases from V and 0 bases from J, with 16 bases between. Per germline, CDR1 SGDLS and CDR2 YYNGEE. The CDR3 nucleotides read TGTGCCAGCAGCTCTATGGCGGGGGCATACCAAGAGACCCAGTACTTC. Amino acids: CASSSMAGAYQETQYF.

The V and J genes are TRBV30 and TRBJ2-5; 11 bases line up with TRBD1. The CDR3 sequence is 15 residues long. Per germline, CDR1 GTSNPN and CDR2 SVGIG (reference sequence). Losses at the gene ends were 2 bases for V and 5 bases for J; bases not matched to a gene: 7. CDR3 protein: CAWSHRTGGGETQYF. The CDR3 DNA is TGTGCCTGGAGTCATCGGACAGGGGGCGGTGAGACCCAGTACTTC.

DNA for the CDR3: TGTGCCAGCAGTTACTCGGACTTCACCGGGGAGCTGTTTTTT. It encodes CASSYSDFTGELFF. V usage is TRBV6-6 and J usage is TRBJ2-2; D might be TRBD2 (5 bases). Trimming pared 0 bases from V and 4 bases from J, leaving 6 bases between. Germline V gives CDR1 MNHNY, CDR2 SVGAGI (reference sequence). The CDR3 loop spans 14 amino acids.

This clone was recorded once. The CDR3 sequence: CASRAGGGATNEQFF. CDR3 DNA sequence: TGTGCCAGCAGGGCCGGGGGAGGCGCAACAAATGAGCAGTTCTTC. V and J are TRBV14 and TRBJ2-1, with a possible D match to TRBD2 (6 bases). V was cut by 6 bases and J by 7 bases, with 19 bases left in between. This CDR3 is 15 amino acids long. Germline CDR1 reads SGHDN; CDR2 reads FVKESK.

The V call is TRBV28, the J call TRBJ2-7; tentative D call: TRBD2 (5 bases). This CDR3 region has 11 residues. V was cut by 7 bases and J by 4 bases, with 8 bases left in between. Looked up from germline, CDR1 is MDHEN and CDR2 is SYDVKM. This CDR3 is CASNAGYEQYF. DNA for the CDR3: TGTGCCAGCAATGCGGGTTACGAGCAGTACTTC. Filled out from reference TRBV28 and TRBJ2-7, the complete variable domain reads DVKVTQSSRYLVKRTGEKVFLECVQDMDHENMFWYRQDPGLGLRLIYFSYDVKMKEKGDIPEGYSVSREKKERFSLILESASTNQTSMYLCASNAGYEQYFGPGTRLTVT.

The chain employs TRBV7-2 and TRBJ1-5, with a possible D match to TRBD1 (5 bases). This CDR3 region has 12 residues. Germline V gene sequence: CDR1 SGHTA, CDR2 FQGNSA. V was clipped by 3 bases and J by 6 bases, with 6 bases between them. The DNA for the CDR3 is TGTGCCAGCAGCTTTCAGGGTCAGCCCCAGCATTTT. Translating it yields CASSFQGQPQHF.

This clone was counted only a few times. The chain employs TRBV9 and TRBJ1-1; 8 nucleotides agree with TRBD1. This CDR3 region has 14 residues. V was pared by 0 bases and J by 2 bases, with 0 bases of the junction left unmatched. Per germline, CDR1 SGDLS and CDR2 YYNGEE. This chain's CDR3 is CASSVAGGNTEAFF. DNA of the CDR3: TGTGCCAGCAGCGTAGCAGGGGGCAACACTGAAGCTTTCTTT.

The CDR3 coding sequence is TGTGCCAGCAGCTTAGGGCAGCAAGAGACCCAGTACTTC. This codes for CASSLGQQETQYF. The chain employs TRBV7-7 and TRBJ2-5; D gene uncertain. This CDR3 has 13 amino acids. Germline CDR1 and CDR2: SSHAT and FNYEAQ (reference sequence). V dropped 1 base and J dropped 2 bases, with 5 bases sitting between them.

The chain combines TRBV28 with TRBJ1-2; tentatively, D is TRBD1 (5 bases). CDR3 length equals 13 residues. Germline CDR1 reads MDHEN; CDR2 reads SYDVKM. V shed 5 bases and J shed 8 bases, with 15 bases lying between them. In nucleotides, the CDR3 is TGTGCCAGCAGTCCGGACGGGGGAAGAGGCTACACCTTC. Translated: CASSPDGGRGYTF.

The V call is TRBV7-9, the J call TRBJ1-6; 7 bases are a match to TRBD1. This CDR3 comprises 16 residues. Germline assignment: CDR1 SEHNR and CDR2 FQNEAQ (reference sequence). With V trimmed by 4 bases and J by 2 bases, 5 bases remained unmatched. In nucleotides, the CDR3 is TGTGCCAGCAGCTCGGACAGGCTAACCTATAATTCACCCCTCCACTTT. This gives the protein CASSSDRLTYNSPLHF.

The CDR3 DNA reads TGTGCCAGCAGGGGACACAGCTCTGGAAACACCATATATTTT. Its protein is CASRGHSSGNTIYF. The rearrangement joins TRBV27 to TRBJ1-3; the D gene is possibly TRBD1 (6 bases). Looked up from germline, CDR1 is MNHEY and CDR2 is SMNVEV (reference sequence). V shed 6 bases and J shed 0 bases, with 9 bases lying between them. The CDR3 spans 14 residues.

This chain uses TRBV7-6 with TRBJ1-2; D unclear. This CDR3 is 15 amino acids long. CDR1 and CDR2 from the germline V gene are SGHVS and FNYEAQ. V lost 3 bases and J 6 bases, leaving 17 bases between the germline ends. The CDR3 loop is CASSLSSKGGHGYTF. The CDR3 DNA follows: TGTGCCAGCAGCTTGTCTTCTAAGGGCGGGCATGGCTACACCTTC.

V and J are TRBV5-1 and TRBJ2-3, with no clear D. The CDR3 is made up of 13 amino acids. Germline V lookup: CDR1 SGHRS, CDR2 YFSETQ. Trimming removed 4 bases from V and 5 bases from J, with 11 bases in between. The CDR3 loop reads CASSPIKLDTQYF. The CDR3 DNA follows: TGCGCCAGCAGCCCCATTAAACTAGATACGCAGTATTTT.

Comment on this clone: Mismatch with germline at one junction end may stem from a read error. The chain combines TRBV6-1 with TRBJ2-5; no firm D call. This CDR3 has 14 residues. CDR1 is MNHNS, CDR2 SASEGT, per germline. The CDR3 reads CASGESPSQETQYF. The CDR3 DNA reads TGTGCCAGCGGTGAATCGCCCAGCCAAGAGACCCAGTACTTC.

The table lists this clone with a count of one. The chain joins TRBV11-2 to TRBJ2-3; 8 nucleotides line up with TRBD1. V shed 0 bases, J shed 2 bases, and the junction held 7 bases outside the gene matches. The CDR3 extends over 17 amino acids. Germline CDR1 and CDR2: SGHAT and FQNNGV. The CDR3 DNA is TGTGCCAGCAGCTTAGAGCAGGGGGCCGCGGACACAGATACGCAGTATTTT. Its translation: CASSLEQGAADTDTQYF.

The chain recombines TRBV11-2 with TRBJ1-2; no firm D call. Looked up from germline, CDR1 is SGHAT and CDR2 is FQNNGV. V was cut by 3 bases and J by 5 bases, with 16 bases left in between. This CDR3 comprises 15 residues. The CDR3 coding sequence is TGTGCCAGCAGCTTGGATCCCAGACGGGGTTATGGCTACACCTTC. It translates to CASSLDPRRGYGYTF.

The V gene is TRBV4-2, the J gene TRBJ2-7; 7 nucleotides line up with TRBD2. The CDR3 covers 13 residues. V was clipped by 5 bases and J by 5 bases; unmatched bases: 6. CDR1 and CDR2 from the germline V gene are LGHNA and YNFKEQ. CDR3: CASSSSGINEQYF. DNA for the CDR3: TGTGCCAGCAGCTCAAGCGGGATCAACGAGCAGTACTTC.